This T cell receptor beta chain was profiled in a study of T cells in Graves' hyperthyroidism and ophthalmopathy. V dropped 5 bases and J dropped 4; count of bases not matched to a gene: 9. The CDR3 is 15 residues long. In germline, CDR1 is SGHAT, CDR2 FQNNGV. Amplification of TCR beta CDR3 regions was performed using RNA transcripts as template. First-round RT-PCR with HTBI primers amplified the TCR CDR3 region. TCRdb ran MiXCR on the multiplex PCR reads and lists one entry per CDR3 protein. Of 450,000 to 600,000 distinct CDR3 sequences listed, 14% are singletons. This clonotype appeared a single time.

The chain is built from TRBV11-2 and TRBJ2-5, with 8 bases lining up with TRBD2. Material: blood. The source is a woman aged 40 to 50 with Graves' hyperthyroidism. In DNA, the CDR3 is TGTGCCAGCAGCCGACCCAGCGGGAGTGGAGAGACCCAGTACTTC. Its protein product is CASSRPSGSGETQYF.